The entry below describes one T cell receptor beta chain. This specimen comes from a study of shared clonotypes between healthy human individuals. The repertoire was sequenced with immunoSEQ multiplex PCR; TCRdb's copy has only in-frame clones and lacks some. Among more than 2 million clones listed, over 85% were seen once. Each sample came from a Caucasian adult donor living in Nashville, Tennessee. Germline CDR1 reads PRHDT; CDR2 reads FYEKMQ (reference sequence). The V segment lost 5 bases and the J segment 2 bases; nucleotides outside the gene matches: 9. The CDR3 has 17 residues. The sequencing sample was made of naive CD4+ T cells sorted from blood. Subset reported: CD45RA+ positively selected. The sequence was obtained from a man between 18 and 29 years old in good health. The chain uses TRBV13 and TRBJ1-6, with 7 bases aligning to TRBD1. CDR3 coding DNA: TGTGCCAGCAGCCGGACGCCGACAGGGACCTATAATTCACCCCTCCACTTT. It translates to CASSRTPTGTYNSPLHF.